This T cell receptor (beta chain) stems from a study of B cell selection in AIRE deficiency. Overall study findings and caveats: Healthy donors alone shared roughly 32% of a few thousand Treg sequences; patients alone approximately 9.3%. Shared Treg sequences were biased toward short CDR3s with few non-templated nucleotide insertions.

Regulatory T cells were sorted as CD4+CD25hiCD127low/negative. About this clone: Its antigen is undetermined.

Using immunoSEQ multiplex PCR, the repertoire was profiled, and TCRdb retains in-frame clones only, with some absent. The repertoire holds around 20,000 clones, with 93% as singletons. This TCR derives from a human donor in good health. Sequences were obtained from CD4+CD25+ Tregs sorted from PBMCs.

The CDR3 DNA reads TGTGCCAGCAGTTTACTAGACAACAATGAGCAGTTCTTC. The encoded protein is CASSLLDNNEQFF. The chain links TRBV28 to TRBJ2-1; D ambiguous. The CDR3 is made up of 13 amino acids. The V gene lost 2 bases and the J gene lost 5 bases, with 7 bases spanning the gap. Germline CDR1 reads MDHEN; CDR2 reads SYDVKM. The variable domain in full, with the rest retrieved from reference TRBV28 and TRBJ2-1, is DVKVTQSSRYLVKRTGEKVFLECVQDMDHENMFWYRQDPGLGLRLIYFSYDVKMKEKGDIPEGYSVSREKKERFSLILESASTNQTSMYLCASSLLDNNEQFFGPGTRLTVL.